This T cell receptor beta chain emerged from a study of human T cells and chemical hapten exposure. Overall study: Sensitization applied 2% DPC to approximately 2 cm by approximately 2 cm of upper inner arm skin.

Time point of the sample: patch test 3, about 24 weeks after DPC sensitization. Stated treatment: therapeutic diphenylcyclopropenone sensitization with weekly scalp DPC. Trimming removed 2 bases from V and 1 base from J, with 6 bases in between. CDR3 length equals 15 residues. The library gave individual cDNA molecules unique molecular identifiers. MiXCR was run by TCRdb on the RACE reads, yielding one entry per CDR3 protein. The sample holds roughly 60,000 distinct CDR3 sequences; under 15% are singletons and the top ten take roughly 2.4%. This clonotype was sampled from a man aged 25-45 years with alopecia areata. Some clones in this sample may be carry-over from other donors' samples. The rearrangement joins TRBV12-3 or TRBV12-4 to TRBJ2-6; D is ambiguous. Sequenced material: whole blood, taken in connection with sensitization to the hapten diphenylcyclopropenone (DPC). CDR3 protein: CASSLTDSGANVLTF. The CDR3 DNA follows: TGTGCCAGCAGTTTAACGGATTCTGGGGCCAACGTCCTGACTTTC.